This T cell receptor beta chain comes out of a study of control samples from healthy donors and cancer patients (TCRdb year 2020). Libraries were made using the immunoSEQ multiplex PCR assay. The source is immuneACCESS, and TCRdb retained only in-frame sequences with V and J called. Part of the clones is not carried over; for the studies checked, unresolved V genes explain less than half of this, and the remainder is unexplained. A total of 65,000 to 90,000 clones appear in this sample, around 87% of them only once. Clones ranked in the top ten supply around 18% of the sample. The germline V gene supplies CDR1 SNHLY and CDR2 FYNNEI. From the cysteine through the phenylalanine, the CDR3 covers 15 amino acids. CDR3 DNA is the only sequence kept; it has 45 bases, read in frame from the first base. Trimming takes 8 bases off V and 1 base off J; junction bases not matched to a gene: 7. For this clone: This receptor's antigen is unknown. There are no base qualities to consult, and no much larger clone falls within one base.

This clonotype originated in a middle-aged man in good health. Sequencing was carried out using blood. This receptor chain uses TRBV2 and TRBJ2-5; 10 junctional bases match TRBD2. The CDR3 corresponds to CASLPGLATQETQYF. The nucleotide sequence is TGTGCCAGCCTGCCGGGACTAGCGACCCAAGAGACCCAGTACTTC.